The clone carrying this TCR beta chain was recorded at least ten times. From the germline J gene comes the end of the CDR3, since the read stops 3 residues before it. Using immunoSEQ multiplex PCR, the repertoire was profiled, and TCRdb retains in-frame clones only, with some absent. The specimen gives around 39,000 clones without singletons; the ten biggest hold more than 2.5%. V was clipped by 6 bases and J by 2 bases; unmatched bases: 4. The CDR3 is 14 amino acids. Per the germline V gene, CDR1 is SNHLY and CDR2 is FYNNEI. The record originates from a study of T cell clonality in common variable immunodeficiency.

The TCR sequence derives from a person aged 18-69 years in good health. This chain connects TRBV2 to TRBJ2-7; the match to TRBD1 covers 10 bases. Sequenced: peripheral blood mononuclear cells. The CDR3 loop is CASRDRGSPYEQYF. The sequenced CDR3 bases are TGTGCCAGCAGGGACAGGGGGTCCCCCTACGAG.